This record concerns one T cell receptor (beta chain) sequence. Germline CDR1 and CDR2: MNHEY and SMNVEV (reference sequence). The CDR3 loop spans 15 amino acids. V was pared by 5 bases and J by 4 bases, with 17 bases between. This entry belongs to a study of blood T cell repertoires in COVID-19. Assay used: immunoSEQ multiplex PCR; TCRdb lists only in-frame clones, some missing. The sample includes fewer than 250,000 clones, around four fifths seen only once; the top ten take around 6.4%. The sequencing sample was made of peripheral blood. This TCR was recovered from a woman aged 55-75 years with active or convalescent COVID-19. The chain couples TRBV27 to TRBJ1-2; D is uncertain. CDR3 in amino acids: CASSRKAKRLYGYTF. The CDR3 region has the DNA TGTGCCAGCAGTAGAAAGGCGAAACGACTCTATGGCTACACCTTC.